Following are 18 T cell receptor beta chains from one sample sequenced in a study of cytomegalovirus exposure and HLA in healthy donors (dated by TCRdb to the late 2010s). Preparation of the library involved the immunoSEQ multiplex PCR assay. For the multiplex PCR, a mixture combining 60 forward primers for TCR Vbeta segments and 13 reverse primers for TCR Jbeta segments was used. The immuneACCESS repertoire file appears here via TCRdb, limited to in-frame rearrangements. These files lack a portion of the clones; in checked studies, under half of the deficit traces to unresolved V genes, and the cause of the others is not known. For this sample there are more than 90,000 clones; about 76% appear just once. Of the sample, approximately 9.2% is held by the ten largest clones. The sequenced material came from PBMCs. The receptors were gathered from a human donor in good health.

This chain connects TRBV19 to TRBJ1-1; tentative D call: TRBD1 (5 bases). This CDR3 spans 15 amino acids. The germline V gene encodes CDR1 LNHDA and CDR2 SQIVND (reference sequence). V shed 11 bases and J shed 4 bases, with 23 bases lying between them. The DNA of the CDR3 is TGTGCCTCTAAGGGACGGGGAAGGGGAGGCACTGAAGCTTTCTTT. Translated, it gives CASKGRGRGGTEAFF.

The CDR3 sequence is CASSQVTGGPNTGELFF. CDR3 in DNA: TGCGCCAGCAGCCAAGTTACCGGGGGGCCGAACACCGGGGAGCTGTTTTTT. V usage is TRBV4-1 and J usage is TRBJ2-2; TRBD2 is a possible D gene (7 bases). The length of the CDR3 is 17 residues. Trimming left V 1 base short and J 0 bases short, with 12 bases between. CDR1 is MGHRA and CDR2 is YSYEKL in the germline V gene.

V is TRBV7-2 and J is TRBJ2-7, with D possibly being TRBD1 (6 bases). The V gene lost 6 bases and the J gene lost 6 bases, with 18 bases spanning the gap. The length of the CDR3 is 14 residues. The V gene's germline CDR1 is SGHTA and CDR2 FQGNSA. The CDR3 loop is CASRLTAGAGEQYF. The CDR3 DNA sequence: TGTGCCAGCAGATTAACGGCAGGGGCAGGCGAGCAGTACTTC.

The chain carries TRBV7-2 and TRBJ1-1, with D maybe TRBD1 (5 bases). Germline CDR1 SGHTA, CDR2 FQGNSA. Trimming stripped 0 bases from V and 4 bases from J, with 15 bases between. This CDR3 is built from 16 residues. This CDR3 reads CASSLATGGGSTEAFF. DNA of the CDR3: TGTGCCAGCAGCTTAGCGACCGGGGGAGGGAGCACTGAAGCTTTCTTT.

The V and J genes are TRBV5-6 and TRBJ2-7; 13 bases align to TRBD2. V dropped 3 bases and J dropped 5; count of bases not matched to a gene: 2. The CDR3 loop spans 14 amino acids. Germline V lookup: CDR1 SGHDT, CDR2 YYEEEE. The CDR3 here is CASSWGLAGNEQYF. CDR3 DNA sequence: TGTGCCAGCAGCTGGGGACTAGCGGGAAACGAGCAGTACTTC.

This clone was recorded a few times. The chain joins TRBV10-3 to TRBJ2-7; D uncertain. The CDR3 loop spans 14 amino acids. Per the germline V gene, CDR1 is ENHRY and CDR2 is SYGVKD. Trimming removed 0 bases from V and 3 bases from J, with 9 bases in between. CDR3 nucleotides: TGTGCCATCAGTGAGTCCGCAGGCCGCTACGAGCAGTACTTC. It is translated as CAISESAGRYEQYF.

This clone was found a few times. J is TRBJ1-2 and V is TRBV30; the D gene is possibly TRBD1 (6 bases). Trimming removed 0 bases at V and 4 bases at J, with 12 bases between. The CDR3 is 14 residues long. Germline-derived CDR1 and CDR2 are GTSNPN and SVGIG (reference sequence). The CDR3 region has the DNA TGTGCCTGGAGTGTAATGACAGGACCCTATGGCTACACCTTC. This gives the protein CAWSVMTGPYGYTF.

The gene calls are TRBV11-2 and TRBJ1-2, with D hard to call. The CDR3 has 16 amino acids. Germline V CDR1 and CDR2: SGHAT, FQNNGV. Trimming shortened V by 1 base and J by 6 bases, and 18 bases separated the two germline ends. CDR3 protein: CASSLGVGSSPHGYTF. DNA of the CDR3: TGTGCCAGCAGCTTAGGCGTTGGTAGCTCACCCCATGGCTACACCTTC.

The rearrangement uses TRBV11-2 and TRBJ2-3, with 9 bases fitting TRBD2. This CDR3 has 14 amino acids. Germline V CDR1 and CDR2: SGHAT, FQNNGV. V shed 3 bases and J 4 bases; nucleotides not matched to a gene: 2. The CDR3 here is CASSLAGGPDTQYF. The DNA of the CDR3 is TGTGCCAGCAGCTTGGCGGGAGGGCCAGATACGCAGTATTTT.

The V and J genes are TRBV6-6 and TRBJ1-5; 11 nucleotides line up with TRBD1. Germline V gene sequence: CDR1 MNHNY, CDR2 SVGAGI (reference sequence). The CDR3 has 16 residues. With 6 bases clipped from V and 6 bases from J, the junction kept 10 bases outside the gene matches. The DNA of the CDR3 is TGTGCCAGCAGGATTCATTCCGGGACAGGGGGTCAGCCCCAGCATTTT. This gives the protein CASRIHSGTGGQPQHF.

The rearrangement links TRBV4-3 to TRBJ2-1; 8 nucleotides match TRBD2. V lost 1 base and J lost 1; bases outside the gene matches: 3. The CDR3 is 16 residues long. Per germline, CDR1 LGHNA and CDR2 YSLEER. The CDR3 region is CASSQGTGGSYNEQFF. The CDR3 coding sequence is TGCGCCAGCAGCCAAGGAACGGGGGGGTCCTACAATGAGCAGTTCTTC.

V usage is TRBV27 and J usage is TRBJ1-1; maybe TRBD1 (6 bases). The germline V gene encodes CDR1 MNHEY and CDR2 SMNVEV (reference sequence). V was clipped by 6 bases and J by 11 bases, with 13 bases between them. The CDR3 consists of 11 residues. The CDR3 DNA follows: TGTGCCAGCAGGAGAACAGGGCGGGCTTTCTTT. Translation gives CASRRTGRAFF.

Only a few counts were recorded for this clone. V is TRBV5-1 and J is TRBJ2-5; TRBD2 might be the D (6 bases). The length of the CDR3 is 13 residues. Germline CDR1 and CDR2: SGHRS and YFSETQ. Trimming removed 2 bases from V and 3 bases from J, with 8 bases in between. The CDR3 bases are TGCGCCAGCAGCTTCGCGGGGAAAGAGACCCAGTACTTC. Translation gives CASSFAGKETQYF.

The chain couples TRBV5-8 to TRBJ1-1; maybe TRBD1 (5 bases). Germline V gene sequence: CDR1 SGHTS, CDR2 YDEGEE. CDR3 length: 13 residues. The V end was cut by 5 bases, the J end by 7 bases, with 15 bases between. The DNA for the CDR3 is TGTGCCAGCAGACAAATGGACACGGATGAAGCTTTCTTT. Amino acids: CASRQMDTDEAFF.

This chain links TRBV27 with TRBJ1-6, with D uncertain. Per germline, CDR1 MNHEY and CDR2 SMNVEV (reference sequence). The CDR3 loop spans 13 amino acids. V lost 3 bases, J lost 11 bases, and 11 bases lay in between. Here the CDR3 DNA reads TGTGCCAGCAGTTTTCAGGCATACCCACCCCTCCACTTT. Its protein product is CASSFQAYPPLHF.

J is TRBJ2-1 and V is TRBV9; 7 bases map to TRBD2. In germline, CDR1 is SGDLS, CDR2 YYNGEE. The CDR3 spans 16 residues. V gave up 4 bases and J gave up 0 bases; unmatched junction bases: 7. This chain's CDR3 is CASSLGLESSYNEQFF. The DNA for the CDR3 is TGTGCCAGCAGCCTCGGACTAGAAAGCTCCTACAATGAGCAGTTCTTC.

The CDR3 is CASSRPVGARYEQYF. CDR3 nucleotides: TGTGCCAGCAGTCGCCCGGTAGGGGCGCGGTACGAGCAGTACTTC. The chain couples TRBV28 to TRBJ2-7; a weak D match, TRBD1 (5 bases). Between the trimmed V and J ends, which lost 5 bases and 4 bases, there was a span of 18 bases. This CDR3 is 15 amino acids long. Germline lookup yields CDR1 MDHEN and CDR2 SYDVKM. The full variable domain, rest sourced from reference TRBV28 and TRBJ2-7, is DVKVTQSSRYLVKRTGEKVFLECVQDMDHENMFWYRQDPGLGLRLIYFSYDVKMKEKGDIPEGYSVSREKKERFSLILESASTNQTSMYLCASSRPVGARYEQYFGPGTRLTVT.

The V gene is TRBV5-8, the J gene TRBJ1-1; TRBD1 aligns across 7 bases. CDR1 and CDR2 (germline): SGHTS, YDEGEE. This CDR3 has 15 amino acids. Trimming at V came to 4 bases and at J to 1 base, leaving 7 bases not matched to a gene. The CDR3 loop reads CASSRRDSPNTEAFF. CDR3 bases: TGTGCCAGCAGCAGAAGGGACAGCCCGAACACTGAAGCTTTCTTT.